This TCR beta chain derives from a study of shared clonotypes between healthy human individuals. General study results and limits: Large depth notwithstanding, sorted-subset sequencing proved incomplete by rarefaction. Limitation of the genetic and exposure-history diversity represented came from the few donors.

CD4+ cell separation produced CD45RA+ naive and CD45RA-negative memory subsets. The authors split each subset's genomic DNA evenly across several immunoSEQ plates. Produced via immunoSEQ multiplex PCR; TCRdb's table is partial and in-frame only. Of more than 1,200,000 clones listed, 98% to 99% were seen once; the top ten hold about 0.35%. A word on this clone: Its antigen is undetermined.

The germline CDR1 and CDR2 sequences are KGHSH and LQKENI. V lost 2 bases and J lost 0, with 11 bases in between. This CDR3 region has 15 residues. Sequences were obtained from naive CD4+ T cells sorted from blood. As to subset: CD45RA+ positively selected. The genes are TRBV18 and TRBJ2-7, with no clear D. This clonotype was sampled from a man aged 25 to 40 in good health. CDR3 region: CASSPIQSNSYEQYF. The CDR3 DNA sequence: TGTGCCAGCTCACCAATCCAGTCCAACTCCTACGAGCAGTACTTC. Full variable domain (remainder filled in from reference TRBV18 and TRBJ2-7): NAGVMQNPRHLVRRRGQEARLRCSPMKGHSHVYWYRQLPEEGLKFMVYLQKENIIDESGMPKERFSAEFPKEGPSILRIQQVVRGDSAAYFCASSPIQSNSYEQYFGPGTRLTVT.